This T cell receptor beta chain came from a study of tumor-infiltrating lymphocytes in primary liver carcinoma. Overall study findings and caveats: Tumor top-250-clone fractions significantly exceeded those of blood (p = 0.039). It was tumor-adjacent and tumor-blood pairs that overlapped less than tumor region pairs did.

Synthesis of TCR beta cDNA was carried out from 500 ng total RNA with a constant-region primer. ARM-PCR was slightly modified, and three nested multiplex PCR rounds with it gave rise to the TCR beta libraries. Both of the initial two PCR rounds ran for about 9 cycles and employed TRBV1-TRBV30 forward primers alongside a C-beta reverse primer. Each CDR3 protein is one row after TCRdb ran MiXCR on the multiplex PCR reads. The sample has under 200,000 distinct CDR3 sequences, around 85% seen once; the top ten hold 15% to 20%. A note on this clonotype: As yet, its antigen is unknown. A read error may account for a junction end that differs from germline.

This CDR3 has 15 amino acids. The germline gives CDR1 SGHAT, CDR2 FQNNGV. From unsorted bulk tissue weighing about 20-33 mg, DNA and RNA were co-extracted. Whichever tumor sample was examined, it had over 75% viable tumor cells. The chain employs TRBV11-2 and TRBJ2-5; 11 nucleotides agree with TRBD1. This receptor was identified in a man aged 40-49 years with primary liver carcinoma and hepatitis B virus infection. Material: tumor tissue from primary liver carcinoma. The CDR3 nucleotides are TGTGCCAGCAACAGGACAGGGGGCAGGCAAGATACCCAGTATTTC. This gives the protein CASNRTGGRQDTQYF.